This entry lists 19 T cell receptor beta chains sequenced from one sample in a study of blood T cells in healthy people across ages. The use of a sample-barcoded 5' primer and a J-beta primer mix characterized a second PCR of about 6 to 12 cycles. From the 5' RACE reads, TCRdb called clonotypes with MiXCR, one entry per CDR3 protein. The data hold more than 1,400,000 distinct CDR3 sequences, with roughly 45% observed a single time. Sequencing used blood. These receptors came from a woman aged 18 to 35 in good health.

This clonotype was detected a few times. The J gene is TRBJ2-1, the V gene TRBV5-1; D unresolved. Germline V gives CDR1 SGHRS, CDR2 YFSETQ. The germline V and J ends were trimmed by 0 bases and 9 bases, with 16 bases remaining between them. This CDR3 comprises 15 residues. CDR3 loop: CASSLAGPTSGEQFF. The CDR3 DNA sequence: TGCGCCAGCAGCTTGGCAGGCCCAACCTCGGGTGAGCAGTTCTTC.

This chain joins TRBV3-1 and TRBJ1-3; D perhaps matches TRBD1 (5 bases). The CDR3 sequence is 16 residues long. Germline V gives CDR1 LGHDT, CDR2 YNNKEL (reference sequence). V was shortened by 0 bases and J by 3 bases, with 12 bases between the two germline ends. The CDR3 DNA is TGTGCCAGCAGCCAAGATTTAAGGGGCCGTGGAAACACCATATATTTT. Translation gives CASSQDLRGRGNTIYF.

The rearrangement joins TRBV11-2 to TRBJ2-1; TRBD2 agrees at 13 bases. This CDR3 contains 16 residues. Germline V gene lookup returns CDR1 SGHAT and CDR2 FQNNGV. V shed 5 bases, J shed 4 bases, and the junction held 5 bases outside the gene matches. The CDR3 is CASSVLLAGGYNEQFF. In DNA form, the CDR3 reads TGTGCCAGCAGCGTCCTACTAGCGGGAGGGTACAATGAGCAGTTCTTC.

The J gene is TRBJ2-1, the V gene TRBV4-2, with D tentatively TRBD1 (6 bases). In germline, CDR1 is LGHNA, CDR2 YNFKEQ. The CDR3 extends over 17 amino acids. Trimming took off 2 bases at V and 5 bases at J, with 19 bases between the two ends. CDR3 sequence: CASSQLGTGLPNNEQFF. The CDR3 region has the DNA TGTGCCAGCAGCCAACTGGGTACAGGGCTTCCTAACAATGAGCAGTTCTTC.

The V gene is TRBV10-3, the J gene TRBJ2-5; D is uncertain. Deletions cut 0 bases from V and 5 bases from J, with 13 bases between. Germline V CDR1 and CDR2: ENHRY, SYGVKD. The CDR3 totals 15 residues. CDR3 residues: CAISESPGLGETQYF. In nucleotides, the CDR3 is TGTGCCATCAGTGAGTCGCCAGGTTTAGGGGAGACCCAGTACTTC.

This clonotype was detected a few times. This rearrangement joins TRBV7-2 to TRBJ2-7; 12 nucleotides agree with TRBD2. Germline V gene lookup returns CDR1 SGHTA and CDR2 FQGNSA. The CDR3 is 15 amino acids. The trim removed 6 bases at V and 5 bases at J, leaving 8 bases unmatched. The CDR3 nucleotides are TGTGCCAGCAGTCCTCTAGCGGGAGGGCTTAACGAGCAGTACTTC. Protein product: CASSPLAGGLNEQYF.

This clonotype has a count of ten or more. The chain combines TRBV12-3 or TRBV12-4 with TRBJ2-4; 8 nucleotides line up with TRBD2. J was trimmed by 10 bases and V by 3 bases; bases with no gene match: 5. The CDR3 covers 13 residues. The CDR3: CASSFRGGTIQYF. In nucleotides, the CDR3 is TGTGCCAGCAGTTTTCGGGGGGGTACTATTCAGTACTTC.

In regard to this clonotype: One junction end disagrees with the germline gene, perhaps due to a read error. This sequence joins TRBV12-3 or TRBV12-4 and TRBJ1-2; the D gene is possibly TRBD1 (6 bases). This CDR3 is built from 14 residues. The CDR3 sequence: CAGSFVGGEGGYTF. The CDR3 region has the DNA TGTGCCGGCAGTTTTGTGGGGGGCGAAGGTGGCTACACCTTC.

This rearrangement joins TRBV30 to TRBJ2-6; the D gene is possibly TRBD2 (5 bases). The CDR3 consists of 12 residues. The V gene's germline CDR1 is GTSNPN and CDR2 SVGIG (reference sequence). Trimming took off 5 bases at V and 7 bases at J, with 9 bases between the two ends. CDR3 loop: CAWDPGANVLTF. In nucleotides, the CDR3 is TGTGCCTGGGACCCGGGAGCCAACGTCCTGACTTTC.

As to this clonotype: Compared with germline, one end of the junction differs, possibly owing to a read error. This chain links TRBV6-6 with TRBJ2-3; no definite D call. The CDR3 is 14 amino acids. CDR1 and CDR2 (germline): MNHNY, SVGAGI (reference sequence). The CDR3 reads CASSLSFSKDTQYF. The CDR3 region has the DNA TGTGCCAGCAGTTTGAGCTTCAGCAAAGATACGCAGTATTTT.

The chain uses TRBV11-1 and TRBJ2-7; 7 nucleotides align to TRBD2. CDR1 SGHAT and CDR2 FQDESV come from the germline V gene (reference sequence). CDR3 length: 12 amino acids. The ends lost 5 bases at V and 5 bases at J; junction bases unmatched: 3. CDR3 sequence reads: CASSRDYHEQYF. CDR3 DNA: TGTGCCAGCAGCCGGGACTACCACGAGCAGTACTTC.

The chain recombines TRBV5-8 with TRBJ2-7; D tentatively reads TRBD1 or TRBD2 (8 bases each). V was clipped by 4 bases and J by 3 bases, with 17 bases between them. Germline CDR1 reads SGHTS; CDR2 reads YDEGEE. The CDR3 covers 15 residues. CDR3 region: CASSVAGQANYEQYF. CDR3 DNA: TGTGCCAGCAGCGTAGCGGGACAGGCCAACTACGAGCAGTACTTC. Complete variable domain (other parts from reference TRBV5-8 and TRBJ2-7): EAGVTQSPTHLIKTRGQQATLRCSPISGHTSVYWYQQALGLGLQFLLWYDEGEERNRGNFPPRFSGRQFPNYSSELNVNALELEDSALYLCASSVAGQANYEQYFGPGTRLTVT.

The V and J genes are TRBV3-1 and TRBJ2-5; D possibly uses TRBD1 or TRBD2 (6 bases each). V lost 0 bases and J lost 5, with 13 bases in between. Germline-derived CDR1 and CDR2 are LGHDT and YNNKEL (reference sequence). The CDR3 contains 15 residues. The CDR3 here is CASSQDVGGGETQYF. DNA for the CDR3: TGTGCCAGCAGCCAAGACGTGGGGGGCGGTGAGACCCAGTACTTC.

Only a few counts were recorded for this clonotype. This CDR3 is CASKRGGIYGYTF. CDR3 sequence (DNA): TGTGCCAGCAAACGGGGCGGAATCTATGGCTACACCTTC. This sequence joins TRBV6-6 and TRBJ1-2; D is perhaps TRBD1 (5 bases). The CDR3 is 13 residues long. Germline values: CDR1 MNHNY, CDR2 SVGAGI (reference sequence). Trimming removed 7 bases at V and 4 bases at J, with 13 bases between.

The rearrangement links TRBV10-3 to TRBJ2-1, with 10 bases aligning to TRBD2. V gave up 9 bases and J gave up 10 bases; unmatched junction bases: 12. The CDR3 is made up of 14 amino acids. Germline V gene data show CDR1 as ENHRY and CDR2 as SYGVKD. The CDR3 reads CAIRSGGPLTEQFF. The CDR3 DNA sequence: TGTGCCATTCGTAGCGGGGGGCCCCTCACGGAGCAGTTCTTC.

This clonotype was found a few times. The J gene is TRBJ2-7, the V gene TRBV20-1; the D gene is possibly TRBD1 (5 bases). Between the trimmed V and J ends, which lost 3 bases and 0 bases, there was a span of 12 bases. CDR1 is DFQATT and CDR2 is SNEGSKA in the germline V gene (reference sequence). There are 14 residues in the CDR3. The CDR3 sequence is CSASRTQSSYEQYF. DNA of the CDR3: TGCAGTGCTAGCAGGACACAAAGCTCCTACGAGCAGTACTTC.

The V and J genes are TRBV20-1 and TRBJ2-1, with TRBD2 matching 7 bases. The CDR3 spans 15 residues. Germline assignment: CDR1 DFQATT and CDR2 SNEGSKA (reference sequence). Trimming took 0 bases from V and 6 from J; bases not matched to a gene: 8. CDR3 sequence (DNA): TGCAGTGCTAGAGATCATGGGGGGGTGAGCAATGAGCAGTTCTTC. This translates into CSARDHGGVSNEQFF.

The chain joins TRBV19 to TRBJ2-3, with 9 bases identical to TRBD2. CDR3 length: 15 residues. Germline values: CDR1 LNHDA, CDR2 SQIVND (reference sequence). V shed 0 bases and J 4 bases; nucleotides not matched to a gene: 2. The CDR3 sequence: CASSIEAGGPDTQYF. The CDR3 coding sequence is TGTGCCAGTAGTATAGAAGCGGGAGGTCCAGATACGCAGTATTTT.

The J gene is TRBJ1-1, the V gene TRBV4-1; D is uncertain. Germline V lookup: CDR1 MGHRA, CDR2 YSYEKL. V dropped 8 bases and J dropped 0 bases, with 13 bases sitting between them. CDR3 length equals 14 residues. The CDR3 reads CASAMGGLNTEAFF. CDR3 nucleotides: TGCGCCAGCGCTATGGGCGGATTGAACACTGAAGCTTTCTTT.